This entry lists 11 T cell receptor beta chains sequenced from one sample in a study of blood T cell repertoires in COVID-19. Assay used: immunoSEQ multiplex PCR; TCRdb lists only in-frame clones, some missing. The profile shows 150,000 to 200,000 clones, over 65% of them singletons. Sequenced: peripheral blood. The receptors derive from a person aged 70 to 85 with COVID-19, enrolled during active disease.

J is TRBJ1-4 and V is TRBV10-3, with a possible D match to TRBD1 (6 bases). V dropped 11 bases and J dropped 5 bases, with 15 bases sitting between them. Germline lookup yields CDR1 ENHRY and CDR2 SYGVKD. The CDR3 sequence is 13 residues long. CDR3 DNA sequence: TGTGCCGCCAGACAGGATTTAAATGAAAAACTGTTTTTT. This codes for CAARQDLNEKLFF.

CDR3 bases: TGTGCCAGCAGCCCACGGACAGGGTATGGCTACACCTTC. Its protein is CASSPRTGYGYTF. The chain uses TRBV6-4 and TRBJ1-2, with 8 bases identical to TRBD1. In germline, CDR1 is MRHNA, CDR2 SNTAGT. The CDR3 extends over 13 amino acids. J was trimmed by 5 bases and V by 6 bases; bases with no gene match: 5.

The chain is built from TRBV27 and TRBJ2-3; TRBD2 might be the D (6 bases). CDR1 is MNHEY and CDR2 is SMNVEV in the germline V gene (reference sequence). The CDR3 covers 17 residues. The V gene lost 5 bases and the J gene lost 2 bases, with 20 bases spanning the gap. The DNA for the CDR3 is TGTGCCAGCAGTCTCCGGGGGAGAAACCCAACCACAGATACGCAGTATTTT. It specifies CASSLRGRNPTTDTQYF.

J is TRBJ2-5 and V is TRBV5-1, with a tentative D call TRBD1 (6 bases). With 3 bases removed from V and 5 bases from J, the gap between germline ends came to 17 bases. This CDR3 contains 15 residues. Germline V gene sequence: CDR1 SGHRS, CDR2 YFSETQ. The DNA for the CDR3 is TGCGCCAGCAGCTCCGATACAGGGTCCCGGGAGACCCAGTACTTC. Amino acids: CASSSDTGSRETQYF.

The chain is built from TRBV18 and TRBJ1-1; D is perhaps TRBD1 (6 bases). The CDR3 consists of 14 residues. Germline CDR1 and CDR2: KGHSH and LQKENI. V was pared by 4 bases and J by 5 bases, with 14 bases between. CDR3 sequence reads: CASSLQGLSTEAFF. The CDR3 DNA is TGTGCCAGCTCACTACAGGGTTTGTCTACTGAAGCTTTCTTT.

The chain couples TRBV21-1 to TRBJ2-7; the D call TRBD2 from the table was never checked on the DNA. TRBV21-1 is labeled a pseudogene. The CDR3 length is 16 residues. The DNA for the CDR3 is TGTGCCAGCAGCAAAGGGGAGGACATTTTGTCCTACGAGCAGTACTTC. It yields the protein CASSKGEDILSYEQYF.

This sequence joins TRBV19 and TRBJ1-2; D is perhaps TRBD1 (5 bases). This CDR3 has 15 amino acids. V lost 6 bases, J lost 4 bases, and 18 bases lay in between. Germline CDR1 and CDR2: LNHDA and SQIVND (reference sequence). The CDR3, as DNA: TGTGCCAGTAGCTCTCTATCAGGGTTAAGCTATGGCTACACCTTC. Its translation is CASSSLSGLSYGYTF.

The V gene is TRBV18, the J gene TRBJ1-6, with 8 nucleotides matching TRBD1. The CDR3 runs to 14 residues. With V trimmed by 5 bases and J by 7 bases, 4 bases remained unmatched. Germline V gene sequence: CDR1 KGHSH, CDR2 LQKENI. In nucleotides, the CDR3 is TGTGCCAGCTCATTGGACAGGGTGAATTCACCCCTCCACTTT. This codes for CASSLDRVNSPLHF. Full variable domain (remainder filled in from reference TRBV18 and TRBJ1-6): NAGVMQNPRHLVRRRGQEARLRCSPMKGHSHVYWYRQLPEEGLKFMVYLQKENIIDESGMPKERFSAEFPKEGPSILRIQQVVRGDSAAYFCASSLDRVNSPLHFGNGTRLTVT.

The chain's CDR3 is CASSAGLNPTYNEQFF. Here the CDR3 DNA reads TGCGCCAGCAGCGCGGGACTGAACCCTACCTACAATGAGCAGTTCTTC. This chain joins TRBV5-1 and TRBJ2-1; D is possibly TRBD2 (6 bases). The CDR3 is 16 amino acids. V shed 4 bases and J shed 2 bases, with 16 bases lying between them. The V gene's germline CDR1 is SGHRS and CDR2 YFSETQ.

The gene calls are TRBV14 and TRBJ1-2; 7 nucleotides align to TRBD1. The V gene end was trimmed by 4 bases and the J gene end by 0 bases; junction bases not matched to a gene: 11. Germline loops: CDR1 SGHDN, CDR2 FVKESK. CDR3 length equals 17 residues. CDR3 nucleotides: TGTGCCAGCAGCCCGATCAGGGGGTCCCCGTCTAACTATGGCTACACCTTC. Its protein is CASSPIRGSPSNYGYTF.

In nucleotides, the CDR3 is TGCGCCAGCAGCTTGCGGGAAAATTTTTACGAGCAGTACTTC. Translating gives CASSLRENFYEQYF. The chain uses TRBV5-1 and TRBJ2-7, with D possibly matching TRBD2 (5 bases). The CDR3 spans 14 residues. Germline values: CDR1 SGHRS, CDR2 YFSETQ. Trimming cost V 1 base and J 4 bases, with 12 bases left between them.